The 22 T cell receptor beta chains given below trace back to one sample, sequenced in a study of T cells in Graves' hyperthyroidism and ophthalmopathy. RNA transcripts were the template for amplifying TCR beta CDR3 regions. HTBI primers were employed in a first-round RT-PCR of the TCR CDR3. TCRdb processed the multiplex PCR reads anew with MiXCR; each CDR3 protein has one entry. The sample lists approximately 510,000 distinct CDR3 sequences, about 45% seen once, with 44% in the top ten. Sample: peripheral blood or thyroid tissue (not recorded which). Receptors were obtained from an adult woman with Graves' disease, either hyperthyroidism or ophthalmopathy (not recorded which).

The CDR3 DNA reads as TGCAGCGTTGGACCAGGGACCCCGGGCGTCCAGTACTTC. Its translation is CSVGPGTPGVQYF. V usage is TRBV29-1 and J usage is TRBJ2-7, with D possibly called TRBD1 or TRBD2 (5 bases each). Germline V lookup: CDR1 SQVTM, CDR2 ANQGSEA. Trimming took 4 bases from V and 10 from J, leaving 20 bases between them. The CDR3 runs to 13 residues.

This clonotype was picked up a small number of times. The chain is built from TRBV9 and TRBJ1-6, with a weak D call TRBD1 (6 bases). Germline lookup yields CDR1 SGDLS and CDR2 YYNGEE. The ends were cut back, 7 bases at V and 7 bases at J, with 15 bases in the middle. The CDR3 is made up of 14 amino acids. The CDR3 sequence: CASAPGADNSPLHF. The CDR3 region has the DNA TGTGCCAGCGCCCCGGGGGCGGACAATTCACCCCTCCACTTT.

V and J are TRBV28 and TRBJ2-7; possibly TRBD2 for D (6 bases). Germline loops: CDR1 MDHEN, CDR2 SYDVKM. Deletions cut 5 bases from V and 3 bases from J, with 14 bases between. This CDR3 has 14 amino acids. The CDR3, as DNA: TGTGCCAGCAGTCCACGACTAGACAACTACGAGCAGTACTTC. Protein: CASSPRLDNYEQYF.

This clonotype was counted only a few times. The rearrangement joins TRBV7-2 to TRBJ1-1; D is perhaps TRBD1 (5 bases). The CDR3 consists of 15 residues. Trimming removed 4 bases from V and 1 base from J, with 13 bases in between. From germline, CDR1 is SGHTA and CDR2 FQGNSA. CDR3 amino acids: CASSSSRVTNTEAFF. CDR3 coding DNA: TGTGCCAGCAGCTCCTCCAGGGTGACGAACACTGAAGCTTTCTTT.

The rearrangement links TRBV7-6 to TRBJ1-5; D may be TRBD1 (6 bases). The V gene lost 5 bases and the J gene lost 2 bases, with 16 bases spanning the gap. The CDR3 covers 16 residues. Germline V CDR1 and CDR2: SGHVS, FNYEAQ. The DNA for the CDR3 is TGTGCCAGCAGCCATGGGGAGGGGGATCGCAATCAGCCCCAGCATTTT. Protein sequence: CASSHGEGDRNQPQHF. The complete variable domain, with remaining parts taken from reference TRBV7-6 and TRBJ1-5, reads GAGVSQSPRYKVTKRGQDVALRCDPISGHVSLYWYRQALGQGPEFLTYFNYEAQQDKSGLPNDRFSAERPEGSISTLTIQRTEQRDSAMYRCASSHGEGDRNQPQHFGDGTRLSIL.

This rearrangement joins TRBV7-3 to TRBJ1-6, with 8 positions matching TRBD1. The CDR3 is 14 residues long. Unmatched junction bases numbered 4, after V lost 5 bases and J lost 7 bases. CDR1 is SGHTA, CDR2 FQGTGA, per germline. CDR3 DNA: TGTGCCAGCAGCGCGAGGACAGGGAATTCACCCCTCCACTTT. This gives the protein CASSARTGNSPLHF.

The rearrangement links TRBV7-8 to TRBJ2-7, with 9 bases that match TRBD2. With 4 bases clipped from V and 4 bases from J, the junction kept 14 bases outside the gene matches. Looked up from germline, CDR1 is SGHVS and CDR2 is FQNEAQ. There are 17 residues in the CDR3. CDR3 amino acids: CASSSRFRASGEYEQYF. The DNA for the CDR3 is TGTGCCAGCAGCTCCCGGTTTCGTGCTAGCGGGGAATACGAGCAGTACTTC.

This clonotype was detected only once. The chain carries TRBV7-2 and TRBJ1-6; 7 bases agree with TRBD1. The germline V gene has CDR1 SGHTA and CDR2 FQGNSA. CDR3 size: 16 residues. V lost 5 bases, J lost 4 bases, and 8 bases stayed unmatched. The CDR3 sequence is CASSNKPGQYNSPLHF. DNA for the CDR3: TGTGCCAGCAGCAATAAACCGGGACAGTATAATTCACCCCTCCACTTT.

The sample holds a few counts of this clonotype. CDR3 protein: CASSVLSSGGVDTGELFF. The CDR3 nucleotides are TGTGCCAGCAGTGTTCTCAGTTCTGGTGGTGTCGACACCGGGGAGCTGTTTTTT. The genes are TRBV12-3 or TRBV12-4 and TRBJ2-2; D gene ambiguous. The CDR3 has 18 amino acids. Between the trimmed V and J ends, which lost 5 bases and 3 bases, there was a span of 22 bases.

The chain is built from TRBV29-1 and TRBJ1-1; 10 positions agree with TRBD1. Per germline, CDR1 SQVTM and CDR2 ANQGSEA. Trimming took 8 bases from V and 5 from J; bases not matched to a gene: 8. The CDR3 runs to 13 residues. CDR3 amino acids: CSLRDRGRTEAFF. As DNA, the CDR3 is TGCAGCTTGCGGGACAGGGGTCGAACTGAAGCTTTCTTT.

CDR3 nucleotide sequence: TGCAGTGCTAGGGGGGGGGCGGGACAAGAGACCCAGTACTTC. This translates into CSARGGAGQETQYF. The chain joins TRBV20-1 to TRBJ2-5, with a tentative D call TRBD2 (7 bases). The V gene lost 3 bases and the J gene lost 2 bases, with 13 bases spanning the gap. The germline V gene encodes CDR1 DFQATT and CDR2 SNEGSKA (reference sequence). The CDR3 consists of 14 residues.

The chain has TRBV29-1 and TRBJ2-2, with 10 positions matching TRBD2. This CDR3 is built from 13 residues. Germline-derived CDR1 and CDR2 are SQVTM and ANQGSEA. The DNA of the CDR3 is TGCAACCTAGCGGGGGCGAACACCGGGGAGCTGTTTTTT. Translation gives CNLAGANTGELFF.

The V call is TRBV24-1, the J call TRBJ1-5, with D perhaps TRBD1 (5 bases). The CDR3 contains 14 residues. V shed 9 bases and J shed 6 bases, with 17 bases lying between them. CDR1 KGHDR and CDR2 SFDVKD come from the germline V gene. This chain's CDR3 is CATSTWGDGQPQHF. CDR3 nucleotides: TGTGCCACCTCGACTTGGGGGGACGGTCAGCCCCAGCATTTT.

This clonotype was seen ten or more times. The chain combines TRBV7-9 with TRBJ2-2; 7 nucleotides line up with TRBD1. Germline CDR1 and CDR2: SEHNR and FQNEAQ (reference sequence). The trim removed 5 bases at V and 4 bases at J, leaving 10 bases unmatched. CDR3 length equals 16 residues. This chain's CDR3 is CASSGKGQISTGELFF. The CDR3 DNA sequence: TGTGCCAGCAGCGGAAAGGGACAGATCAGCACCGGGGAGCTGTTTTTT. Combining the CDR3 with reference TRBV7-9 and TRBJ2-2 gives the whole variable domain DTGVSQNPRHKITKRGQNVTFRCDPISEHNRLYWYRQTLGQGPEFLTYFQNEAQLEKSRLLSDRFSAERPKGSFSTLEIQRTEQGDSAMYLCASSGKGQISTGELFFGEGSRLTVL.

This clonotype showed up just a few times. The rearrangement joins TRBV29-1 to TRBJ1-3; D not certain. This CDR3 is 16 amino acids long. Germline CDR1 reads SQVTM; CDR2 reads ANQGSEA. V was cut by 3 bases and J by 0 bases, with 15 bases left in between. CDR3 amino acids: CSVEVVEGFSGNTIYF. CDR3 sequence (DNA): TGCAGCGTTGAGGTTGTAGAGGGCTTCTCTGGAAACACCATATATTTT.

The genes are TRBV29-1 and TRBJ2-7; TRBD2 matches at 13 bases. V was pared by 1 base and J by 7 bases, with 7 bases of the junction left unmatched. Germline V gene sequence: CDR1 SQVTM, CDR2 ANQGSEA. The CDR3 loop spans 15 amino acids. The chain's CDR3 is CSVEGRGLAGVEQYF. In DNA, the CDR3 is TGCAGCGTTGAAGGGAGAGGACTAGCGGGAGTAGAGCAGTACTTC.

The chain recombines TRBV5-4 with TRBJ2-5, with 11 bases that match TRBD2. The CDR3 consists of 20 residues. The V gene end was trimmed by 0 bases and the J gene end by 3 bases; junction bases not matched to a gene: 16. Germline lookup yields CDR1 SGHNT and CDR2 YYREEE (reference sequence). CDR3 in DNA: TGTGCCAGCAGCTTGGTACTAGCGGGAGAGAGGGGCGAGGGCAAAGAGACCCAGTACTTC. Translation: CASSLVLAGERGEGKETQYF. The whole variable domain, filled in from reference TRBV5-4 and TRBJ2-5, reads ETGVTQSPTHLIKTRGQQVTLRCSSQSGHNTVSWYQQALGQGPQFIFQYYREEENGRGNFPPRFSGLQFPNYSSELNVNALELDDSALYLCASSLVLAGERGEGKETQYFGPGTRLLVL.

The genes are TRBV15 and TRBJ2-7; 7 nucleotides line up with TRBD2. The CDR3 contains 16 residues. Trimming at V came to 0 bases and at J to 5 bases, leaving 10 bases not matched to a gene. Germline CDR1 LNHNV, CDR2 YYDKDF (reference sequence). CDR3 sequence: CATSRDPGGSVNEQYF. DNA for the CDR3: TGTGCCACCAGCAGAGATCCTGGCGGGAGCGTCAACGAGCAGTACTTC.

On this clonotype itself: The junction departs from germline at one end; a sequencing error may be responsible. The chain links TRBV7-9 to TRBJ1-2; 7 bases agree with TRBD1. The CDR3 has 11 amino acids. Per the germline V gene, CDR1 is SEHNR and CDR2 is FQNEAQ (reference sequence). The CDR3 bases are TGTGCCAGCAGTTCTCTCCGGGACAGCCACTTC. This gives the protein CASSSLRDSHF.

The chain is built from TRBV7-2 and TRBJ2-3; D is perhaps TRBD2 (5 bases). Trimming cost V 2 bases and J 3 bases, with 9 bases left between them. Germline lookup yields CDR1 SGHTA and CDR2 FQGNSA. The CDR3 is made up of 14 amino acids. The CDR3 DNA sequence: TGTGCCAGCAGCTTAACTAGGAGGACAGATACGCAGTATTTT. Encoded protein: CASSLTRRTDTQYF.

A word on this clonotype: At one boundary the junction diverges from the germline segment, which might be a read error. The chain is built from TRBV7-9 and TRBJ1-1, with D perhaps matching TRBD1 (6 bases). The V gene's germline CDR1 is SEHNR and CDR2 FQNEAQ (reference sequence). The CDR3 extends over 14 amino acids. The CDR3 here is CASSSGTMNTEALF. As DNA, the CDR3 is TGTGCCAGCAGTTCCGGGACAATGAACACTGAAGCTCTCTTT. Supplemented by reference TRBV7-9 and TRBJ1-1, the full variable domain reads DTGVSQNPRHKITKRGQNVTFRCDPISEHNRLYWYRQTLGQGPEFLTYFQNEAQLEKSRLLSDRFSAERPKGSFSTLEIQRTEQGDSAMYLCASSSGTMNTEALFGQGTRLTVV.

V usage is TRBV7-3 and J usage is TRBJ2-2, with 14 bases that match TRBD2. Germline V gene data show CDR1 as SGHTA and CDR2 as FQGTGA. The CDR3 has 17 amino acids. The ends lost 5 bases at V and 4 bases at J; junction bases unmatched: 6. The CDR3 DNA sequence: TGTGCCAGCAGCGGGGGACTAGCGGGAGCGGGCACCGGGGAGCTGTTTTTT. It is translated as CASSGGLAGAGTGELFF.